The T cell receptor (beta chain) under discussion was sequenced for a study of blood T cell repertoires in COVID-19. About the research overall: The samples span acute and convalescent COVID-19 from the United States, Italy and Spain. T cells, B-cell-depleted T cells, or PBMCs supplied cDNA or gDNA.

The CDR3 runs 15 residues. Deletions cut 4 bases from V and 5 bases from J, with 16 bases between. Germline-derived CDR1 and CDR2 are SGHDT and YYEEEE. Original methodology: Nucleated cell number was recorded as an estimate derived from reference gene primer amplification. Repertoires were generated with immunoSEQ multiplex PCR, while TCRdb's copy carries only in-frame clones and drops some. V, J and clone size were drawn from that table, and D and trimming were deduced from the DNA. The sample consists of about 160,000 clones, approximately 90% of them appearing once. Sample: peripheral blood. The clonotype originates from a man aged 50 to 59 with acute or convalescent COVID-19. The V gene is TRBV5-6, the J gene TRBJ1-5; possibly TRBD1 for D (5 bases). CDR3 DNA: TGTGCCAGCAGCCGCGGGGGAGGATGGGATCAGCCCCAGCATTTT. Translation: CASSRGGGWDQPQHF.